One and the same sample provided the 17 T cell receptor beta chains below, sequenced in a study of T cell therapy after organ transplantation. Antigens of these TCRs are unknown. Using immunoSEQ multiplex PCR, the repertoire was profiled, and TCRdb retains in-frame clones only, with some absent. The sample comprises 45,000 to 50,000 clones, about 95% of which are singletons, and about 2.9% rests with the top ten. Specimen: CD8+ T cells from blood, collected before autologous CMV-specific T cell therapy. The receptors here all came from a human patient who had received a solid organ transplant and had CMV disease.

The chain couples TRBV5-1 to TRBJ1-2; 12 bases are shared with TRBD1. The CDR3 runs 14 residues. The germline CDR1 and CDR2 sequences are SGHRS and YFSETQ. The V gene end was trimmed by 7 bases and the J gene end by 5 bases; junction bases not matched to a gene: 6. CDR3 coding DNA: TGCGCCAGCGAGTCGGGACAGGGGGCGTATGGCTACACCTTC. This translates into CASESGQGAYGYTF.

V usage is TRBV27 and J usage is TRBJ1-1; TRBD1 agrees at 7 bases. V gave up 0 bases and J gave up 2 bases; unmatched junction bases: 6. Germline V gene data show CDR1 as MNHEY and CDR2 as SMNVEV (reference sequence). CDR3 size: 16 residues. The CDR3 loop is CASSLSPGTANTEAFF. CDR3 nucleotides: TGTGCCAGCAGTTTATCCCCCGGGACAGCCAACACTGAAGCTTTCTTT.

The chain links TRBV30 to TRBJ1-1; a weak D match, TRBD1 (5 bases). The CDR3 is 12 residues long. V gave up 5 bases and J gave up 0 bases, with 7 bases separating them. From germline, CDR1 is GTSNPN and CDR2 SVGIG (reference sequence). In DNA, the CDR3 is TGTGCCTGGGGGGGGGTGAACACTGAAGCTTTCTTT. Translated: CAWGGVNTEAFF.

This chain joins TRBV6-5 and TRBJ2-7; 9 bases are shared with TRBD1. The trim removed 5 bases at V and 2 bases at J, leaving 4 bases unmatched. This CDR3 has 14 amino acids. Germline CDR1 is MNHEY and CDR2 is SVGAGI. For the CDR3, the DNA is TGTGCCAGCAGTCAGGGACAGGGAACCTACGAGCAGTACTTC. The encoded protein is CASSQGQGTYEQYF.

Here the CDR3 reads CASVGFRALQETQYF. The CDR3, as DNA: TGTGCCAGCGTGGGTTTTAGGGCACTCCAAGAGACCCAGTACTTC. The gene calls are TRBV2 and TRBJ2-5; D remains unclear. V dropped 8 bases and J dropped 1 base, with 17 bases sitting between them. CDR1 is SNHLY and CDR2 is FYNNEI in the germline V gene. This CDR3 is built from 15 residues. Together with reference TRBV2 and TRBJ2-5, the CDR3 gives the full variable domain: EPEVTQTPSHQVTQMGQEVILRCVPISNHLYFYWYRQILGQKVEFLVSFYNNEISEKSEIFDDQFSVERPDGSNFTLKIRSTKLEDSAMYFCASVGFRALQETQYFGPGTRLLVL.

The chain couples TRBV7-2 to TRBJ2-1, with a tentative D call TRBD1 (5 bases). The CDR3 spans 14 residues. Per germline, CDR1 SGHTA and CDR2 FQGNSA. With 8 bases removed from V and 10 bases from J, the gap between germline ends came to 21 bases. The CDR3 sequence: CASGPSRTFREQFF. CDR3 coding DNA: TGTGCCAGCGGCCCGAGTAGGACATTCCGGGAGCAGTTCTTC.

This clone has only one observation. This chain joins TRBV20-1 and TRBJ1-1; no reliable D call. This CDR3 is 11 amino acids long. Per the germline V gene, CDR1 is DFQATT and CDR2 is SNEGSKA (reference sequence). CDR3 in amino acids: CSADHRTEAFF. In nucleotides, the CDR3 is TGCAGCGCGGACCACCGAACTGAAGCTTTCTTT.

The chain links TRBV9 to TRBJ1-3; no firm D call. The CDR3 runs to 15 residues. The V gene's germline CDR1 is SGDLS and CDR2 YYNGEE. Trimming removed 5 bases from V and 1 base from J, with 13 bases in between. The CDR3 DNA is TGTGCCAGCAGTGCGACTCCTGAATCTGGAAACACCATATATTTT. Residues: CASSATPESGNTIYF.

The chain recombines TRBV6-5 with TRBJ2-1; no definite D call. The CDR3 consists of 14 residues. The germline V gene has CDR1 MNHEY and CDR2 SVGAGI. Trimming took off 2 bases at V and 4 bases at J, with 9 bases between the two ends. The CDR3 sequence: CASSYGPSYNEQFF. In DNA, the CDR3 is TGTGCCAGCAGTTACGGGCCTTCATACAATGAGCAGTTCTTC.

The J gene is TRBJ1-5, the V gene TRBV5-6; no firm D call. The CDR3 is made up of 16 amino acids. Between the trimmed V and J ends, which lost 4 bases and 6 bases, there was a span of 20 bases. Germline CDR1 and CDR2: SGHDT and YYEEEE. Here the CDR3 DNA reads TGTGCCAGCAGCCTTTGGAGGGTTGAGGTAATTCAGCCCCAGCATTTT. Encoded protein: CASSLWRVEVIQPQHF.

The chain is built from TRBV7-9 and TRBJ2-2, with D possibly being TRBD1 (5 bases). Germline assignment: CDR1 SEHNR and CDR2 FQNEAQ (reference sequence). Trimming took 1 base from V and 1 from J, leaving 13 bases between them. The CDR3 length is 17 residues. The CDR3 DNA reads TGTGCCAGCAGCTTAGGTATCAGGGAAATGAACACCGGGGAGCTGTTTTTT. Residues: CASSLGIREMNTGELFF.

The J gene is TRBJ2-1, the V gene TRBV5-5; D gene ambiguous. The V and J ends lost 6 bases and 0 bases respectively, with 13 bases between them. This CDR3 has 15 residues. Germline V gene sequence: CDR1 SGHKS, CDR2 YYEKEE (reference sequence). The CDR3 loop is CASMVFSSSYNEQFF. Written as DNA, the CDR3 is TGTGCCAGCATGGTATTCAGCAGCTCCTACAATGAGCAGTTCTTC.

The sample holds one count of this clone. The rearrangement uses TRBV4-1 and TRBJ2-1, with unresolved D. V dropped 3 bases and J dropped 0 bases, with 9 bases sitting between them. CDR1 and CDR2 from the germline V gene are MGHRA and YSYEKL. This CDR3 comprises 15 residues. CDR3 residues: CASSHQESSYNEQFF. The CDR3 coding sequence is TGCGCCAGCAGCCATCAGGAAAGCTCCTACAATGAGCAGTTCTTC.

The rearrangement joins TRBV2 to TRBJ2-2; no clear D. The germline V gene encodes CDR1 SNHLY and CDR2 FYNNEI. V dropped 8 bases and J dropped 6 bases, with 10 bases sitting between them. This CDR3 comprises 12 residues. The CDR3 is CASVASAGELFF. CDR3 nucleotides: TGTGCCAGCGTCGCGAGCGCCGGGGAGCTGTTTTTT.

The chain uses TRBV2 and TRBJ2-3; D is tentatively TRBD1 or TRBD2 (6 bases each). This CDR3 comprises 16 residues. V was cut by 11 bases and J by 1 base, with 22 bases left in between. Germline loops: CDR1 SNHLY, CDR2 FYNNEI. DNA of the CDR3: TGTGCCCGCCCGGGGGTTGGGGCAGGGGGCACAGATACGCAGTATTTT. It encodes CARPGVGAGGTDTQYF.

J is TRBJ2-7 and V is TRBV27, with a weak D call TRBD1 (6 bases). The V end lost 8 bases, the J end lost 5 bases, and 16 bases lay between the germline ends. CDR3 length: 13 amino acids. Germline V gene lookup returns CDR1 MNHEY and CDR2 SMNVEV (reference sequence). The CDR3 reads CASRLLGQDEQYF. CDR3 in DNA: TGTGCCAGCCGGCTGTTGGGACAAGACGAGCAGTACTTC.

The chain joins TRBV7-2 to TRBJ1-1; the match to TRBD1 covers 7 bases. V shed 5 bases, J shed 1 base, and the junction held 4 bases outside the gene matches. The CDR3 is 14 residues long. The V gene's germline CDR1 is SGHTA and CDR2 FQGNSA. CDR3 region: CASSPDRPNTEAFF. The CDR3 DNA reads TGTGCCAGCAGCCCGGACAGGCCGAACACTGAAGCTTTCTTT.